Following are 27 T cell receptor beta chains from one sample sequenced in a study of T cells in Graves' hyperthyroidism and ophthalmopathy. What was amplified from RNA transcripts were TCR beta CDR3 regions. When the TCR CDR3 underwent first-round RT-PCR, the HTBI primer set was used. TCRdb re-called the multiplex PCR reads with MiXCR, one entry per CDR3 protein. This table holds under 650,000 distinct CDR3 sequences, 16% found once. The specimen was blood. These receptors all stem from a woman aged 25 to 39 with Graves' hyperthyroidism.

This clonotype is a singleton in its sample. This sequence joins TRBV9 and TRBJ2-5; D may match TRBD1 or TRBD2 (5 bases each). Per germline, CDR1 SGDLS and CDR2 YYNGEE. Trimming left V 0 bases short and J 5 bases short, with 14 bases between. The CDR3 sequence is 15 residues long. CDR3 in amino acids: CASSVDPGAEETQYF. For the CDR3, the DNA is TGTGCCAGCAGCGTAGATCCCGGGGCGGAGGAGACCCAGTACTTC. The full variable domain, completed using reference TRBV9 and TRBJ2-5, is DSGVTQTPKHLITATGQRVTLRCSPRSGDLSVYWYQQSLDQGLQFLIQYYNGEERAKGNILERFSAQQFPDLHSELNLSSLELGDSALYFCASSVDPGAEETQYFGPGTRLLVL.

A note on this clonotype: One end of the junction varies from germline; a read error may be responsible. The chain carries TRBV5-4 and TRBJ2-3, with a possible D match to TRBD2 (8 bases). The CDR3 covers 15 residues. Germline CDR1 is SGHNT and CDR2 is YYREEE (reference sequence). CDR3 region: CASSLSGGGTDMQYF. The CDR3 coding sequence is TGTGCCAGCAGCTTGTCGGGAGGGGGCACAGATATGCAGTATTTT.

This clonotype appeared once. It may be a read error: a sequence one base away is much more abundant. The V and J genes are TRBV7-2 and TRBJ1-1, with D unresolved. The CDR3 spans 14 residues. The germline V gene encodes CDR1 SGHTA and CDR2 FQGNSA. The CDR3 region is CVSSLDFAGTEAFF. CDR3 bases: TGTGTCAGCAGCTTAGATTTTGCGGGCACTGAAGCTTTCTTT.

This clonotype was observed a few times. The V and J genes are TRBV19 and TRBJ1-1; unclear D gene. The germline V gene encodes CDR1 LNHDA and CDR2 SQIVND (reference sequence). V lost 6 bases and J 0 bases, leaving 17 bases between the germline ends. CDR3 length: 16 amino acids. For the CDR3, the DNA is TGTGCCAGTAGCGTTCCGAAGGAGGACTTGAACACTGAAGCTTTCTTT. Translation gives CASSVPKEDLNTEAFF.

CDR3: CASTTAGTANTEAFF. CDR3 bases: TGTGCCAGCACCACCGCAGGGACAGCGAACACTGAAGCTTTCTTT. The chain couples TRBV28 to TRBJ1-1; 7 nucleotides agree with TRBD1. The CDR3 consists of 15 residues. The V gene's germline CDR1 is MDHEN and CDR2 SYDVKM. V trimming: 7 bases; J trimming: 1 base; junction bases outside the gene matches: 9.

A few counts support this clonotype. The genes are TRBV4-1 and TRBJ1-2; 8 bases fit TRBD1. CDR3 length: 14 residues. Trimming cost V 4 bases and J 2 bases; bases outside gene matches: 3. Germline V CDR1 and CDR2: MGHRA, YSYEKL. The DNA of the CDR3 is TGCGCCAGCAGCCCACAGGGGGTGAACTATGGCTACACCTTC. Encoded protein: CASSPQGVNYGYTF.

V gene TRBV20-1 combines with J gene TRBJ1-2; D remains ambiguous. V lost 2 bases, J lost 6 bases, and 13 bases lay in between. This CDR3 has 13 residues. Germline CDR1 DFQATT, CDR2 SNEGSKA (reference sequence). CDR3 region: CSARHGTDDGYTF. The CDR3 DNA follows: TGCAGTGCTAGACATGGAACCGATGATGGCTACACCTTC.

The table lists this clonotype with many counts. V is TRBV7-2 and J is TRBJ2-3; 8 bases fit TRBD2. The CDR3 has 15 residues. The trim removed 4 bases at V and 1 base at J, leaving 4 bases unmatched. CDR1 is SGHTA and CDR2 is FQGNSA in the germline V gene. The CDR3 is CASSSSGLRTDTQYF. The CDR3 DNA follows: TGTGCCAGCAGCTCTAGCGGGCTCCGCACAGATACGCAGTATTTT.

The genes are TRBV18 and TRBJ2-7; no clear D gene. The CDR3 is 16 residues long. Per germline, CDR1 KGHSH and CDR2 LQKENI. The ends were cut back, 0 bases at V and 3 bases at J, with 15 bases in the middle. CDR3 nucleotides: TGTGCCAGCTCACCACCGAGCAGGACCGAGTTCTACGAGCAGTACTTC. Translation gives CASSPPSRTEFYEQYF. Combining the CDR3 with reference TRBV18 and TRBJ2-7 gives the whole variable domain NAGVMQNPRHLVRRRGQEARLRCSPMKGHSHVYWYRQLPEEGLKFMVYLQKENIIDESGMPKERFSAEFPKEGPSILRIQQVVRGDSAAYFCASSPPSRTEFYEQYFGPGTRLTVT.

Ten or more counts support this clonotype. The V and J genes are TRBV7-3 and TRBJ2-1; maybe TRBD2 (5 bases). Trimming pared 5 bases from V and 6 bases from J, leaving 17 bases between. The CDR3 sequence is 15 residues long. Germline values: CDR1 SGHTA, CDR2 FQGTGA. The CDR3 reads CASSRYLSGVNEQFF. Here the CDR3 DNA reads TGTGCCAGCAGCCGTTACCTGTCCGGGGTCAATGAGCAGTTCTTC.

The chain links TRBV15 to TRBJ1-4; D gene ambiguous. Looked up from germline, CDR1 is LNHNV and CDR2 is YYDKDF (reference sequence). This CDR3 spans 12 amino acids. The V and J ends lost 3 bases and 4 bases respectively, with 3 bases between them. CDR3 sequence: CATSRVNEKLFF. The CDR3 DNA sequence: TGTGCCACCAGCAGGGTTAATGAAAAACTGTTTTTT.

This clonotype appeared many times. This sequence joins TRBV3-1 and TRBJ2-7; 9 nucleotides agree with TRBD2. V shed 2 bases, J shed 3 bases, and the junction held 8 bases outside the gene matches. This CDR3 has 16 residues. Looked up from germline, CDR1 is LGHDT and CDR2 is YNNKEL (reference sequence). CDR3 protein: CASSQLRLAAGYEQYF. The CDR3 DNA follows: TGTGCCAGCAGCCAACTTCGACTAGCGGCAGGCTACGAGCAGTACTTC.

This clonotype was counted only a few times. The genes are TRBV13 and TRBJ1-2, with D unclear. V was trimmed by 0 bases and J by 7 bases, leaving 9 bases between them. Germline V gene lookup returns CDR1 PRHDT and CDR2 FYEKMQ (reference sequence). The CDR3 sequence is 13 residues long. The CDR3 loop is CASSLGEVRGYTF. The CDR3, as DNA: TGTGCCAGCAGCTTAGGGGAGGTTCGTGGCTACACCTTC.

This clonotype was seen more than once but under ten times. CDR3 DNA sequence: TGCAGCGTTGATGGCAGGCTAGCGGGAACCTACGAGCAGTACTTC. This encodes CSVDGRLAGTYEQYF. The chain employs TRBV29-1 and TRBJ2-7; 9 nucleotides match TRBD2. Germline lookup yields CDR1 SQVTM and CDR2 ANQGSEA. The V segment lost 3 bases and the J segment 2 bases; nucleotides outside the gene matches: 8. The CDR3 is 15 residues long.

The sample holds a few counts of this clonotype. The genes are TRBV27 and TRBJ2-7; 7 bases match TRBD1. Germline-derived CDR1 and CDR2 are MNHEY and SMNVEV (reference sequence). The CDR3 has 15 residues. J gave up 5 bases and V 4 bases, and 11 bases lay outside the gene matches. The CDR3 DNA is TGTGCCAGCAGTTCAGAGGGGGCAGAGGGTGACGAGCAGTACTTC. The encoded protein is CASSSEGAEGDEQYF.

In this sample, this clonotype turned up many times. The genes are TRBV5-1 and TRBJ2-3; the D is unclear. CDR3 size: 15 residues. V lost 1 base and J 1 base, leaving 10 bases between the germline ends. CDR1 is SGHRS, CDR2 YFSETQ, per germline. CDR3 sequence reads: CASSLRPFGTDTQYF. CDR3 nucleotide sequence: TGCGCCAGCAGCTTGCGGCCTTTCGGCACAGATACGCAGTATTTT.

This clonotype appeared a single time. The chain employs TRBV19 and TRBJ2-7; D assignment may be TRBD1 or TRBD2 (6 bases each). CDR3 size: 13 residues. In germline, CDR1 is LNHDA, CDR2 SQIVND (reference sequence). Trimming took 7 bases from V and 0 from J, leaving 10 bases between them. In nucleotides, the CDR3 is TGTGCCAGTACCGGGGGCCTCTCCTACGAGCAGTACTTC. Protein sequence: CASTGGLSYEQYF. Drawing the rest from reference TRBV19 and TRBJ2-7, the complete variable domain is DGGITQSPKYLFRKEGQNVTLSCEQNLNHDAMYWYRQDPGQGLRLIYYSQIVNDFQKGDIAEGYSVSREKKESFPLTVTSAQKNPTAFYLCASTGGLSYEQYFGPGTRLTVT.

The rearrangement links TRBV5-1 to TRBJ2-7; 7 positions match TRBD1. V shed 4 bases, J shed 2 bases, and the junction held 9 bases outside the gene matches. The CDR3 extends over 15 amino acids. Germline V gives CDR1 SGHRS, CDR2 YFSETQ. The CDR3 sequence is CASSQKNRGAYEQYF. As DNA, the CDR3 is TGCGCCAGCAGCCAAAAAAACAGGGGCGCCTACGAGCAGTACTTC. The full variable domain, its missing parts supplied by reference TRBV5-1 and TRBJ2-7, is KAGVTQTPRYLIKTRGQQVTLSCSPISGHRSVSWYQQTPGQGLQFLFEYFSETQRNKGNFPGRFSGRQFSNSRSEMNVSTLELGDSALYLCASSQKNRGAYEQYFGPGTRLTVT.

In its sample, this clonotype was seen a few times. The gene calls are TRBV28 and TRBJ2-5; 9 bases agree with TRBD2. V dropped 7 bases and J dropped 2; count of bases not matched to a gene: 11. The CDR3 is 16 residues long. The germline V gene encodes CDR1 MDHEN and CDR2 SYDVKM. CDR3 sequence: CASTPPPTSGQETQYF. The CDR3, as DNA: TGTGCCAGCACCCCCCCCCCCACTAGCGGGCAAGAGACCCAGTACTTC. The variable domain in full, with the rest retrieved from reference TRBV28 and TRBJ2-5, is DVKVTQSSRYLVKRTGEKVFLECVQDMDHENMFWYRQDPGLGLRLIYFSYDVKMKEKGDIPEGYSVSREKKERFSLILESASTNQTSMYLCASTPPPTSGQETQYFGPGTRLLVL.

This clonotype was seen repeatedly, ten times or more. The chain joins TRBV2 to TRBJ1-5; D remains unclear. Per the germline V gene, CDR1 is SNHLY and CDR2 is FYNNEI. The germline V and J ends were trimmed by 0 bases and 2 bases, with 5 bases remaining between them. The CDR3 extends over 14 amino acids. The CDR3 DNA follows: TGTGCCAGCAGTGAAGCCCTAGGCAATCAGCCCCAGCATTTT. It encodes CASSEALGNQPQHF.

The chain couples TRBV20-1 to TRBJ2-7, with TRBD2 matching over 14 bases. The CDR3 spans 17 residues. Trimming removed 1 base from V and 1 base from J; junction bases left unmatched: 6. Per germline, CDR1 DFQATT and CDR2 SNEGSKA (reference sequence). CDR3 in DNA: TGCAGTGCTAGAGTGACTAGCGGGAGGGCCGCATCCTACGAGCAGTACTTC. Its protein is CSARVTSGRAASYEQYF.

This clonotype appeared many times. The rearrangement links TRBV12-5 to TRBJ2-7; D remains unclear. The ends were cut back, 6 bases at V and 3 bases at J, with 21 bases in the middle. This CDR3 is built from 16 residues. Germline lookup yields CDR1 LGHNT and CDR2 FRNRAP. This CDR3 is CASGLGRIPPSYEQYF. The CDR3 nucleotides are TGTGCTAGTGGACTCGGACGAATTCCCCCTAGCTACGAGCAGTACTTC.

Only a few counts were recorded for this clonotype. The chain employs TRBV24-1 and TRBJ2-1; TRBD1 matches 8 bases. CDR1 and CDR2 from the germline V gene are KGHDR and SFDVKD. V shed 1 base and J 0 bases; nucleotides not matched to a gene: 4. There are 17 residues in the CDR3. The CDR3 protein is CATSDLRTGSSYNEQFF. Written as DNA, the CDR3 is TGTGCCACCAGTGATTTAAGGACAGGGAGCTCCTACAATGAGCAGTTCTTC.

This chain uses TRBV7-9 with TRBJ2-7; no definite D call. The CDR3 length is 16 residues. From germline, CDR1 is SEHNR and CDR2 FQNEAQ (reference sequence). V was trimmed by 2 bases and J by 1 base, leaving 15 bases between them. The CDR3 DNA reads TGTGCCAGCAGCTTAATTGGCCCGTCCGATTCCTACGAGCAGTACTTC. This gives the protein CASSLIGPSDSYEQYF.

This chain joins TRBV29-1 and TRBJ1-5, with unresolved D. Germline V lookup: CDR1 SQVTM, CDR2 ANQGSEA. The CDR3 spans 13 residues. V was cut by 5 bases and J by 9 bases, with 17 bases left in between. CDR3: CSVSLGGEGPQHF. The CDR3 nucleotides are TGCAGCGTTAGTCTCGGTGGGGAGGGGCCCCAGCATTTT.

This clonotype was seen ten or more times. The chain has TRBV6-2 or TRBV6-3 and TRBJ1-1, with D tentatively TRBD1 (5 bases). CDR1 and CDR2 from the germline V gene are MNHEY and SVGEGT. There are 15 residues in the CDR3. The V gene lost 4 bases and the J gene lost 3 bases, with 15 bases spanning the gap. The CDR3 region is CASSWPGGMDTEAFF. The DNA for the CDR3 is TGTGCCAGCAGTTGGCCGGGGGGTATGGACACTGAAGCTTTCTTT.

The chain links TRBV18 to TRBJ2-1; possibly TRBD1 for D (6 bases). V lost 2 bases and J lost 12, with 20 bases in between. CDR1 KGHSH and CDR2 LQKENI come from the germline V gene. This CDR3 is 15 amino acids long. Here the CDR3 reads CASSPGLDTGIVQFF. The CDR3 bases are TGTGCCAGCTCACCAGGCCTAGATACAGGGATAGTGCAGTTCTTC. Full variable domain (missing parts from reference TRBV18 and TRBJ2-1): NAGVMQNPRHLVRRRGQEARLRCSPMKGHSHVYWYRQLPEEGLKFMVYLQKENIIDESGMPKERFSAEFPKEGPSILRIQQVVRGDSAAYFCASSPGLDTGIVQFFGPGTRLTVL.